This T cell receptor beta chain originates from a study of T-cell memory formation after mild COVID-19. Study details: Clusters of TCRs were largely donor specific.

TCRdb re-called the 5' RACE reads with MiXCR, one entry per CDR3 protein. The data contain around 340,000 distinct CDR3 sequences, 13% to 15% of them singletons. With regard to this clonotype: Antigen unknown.

Study results and limitations: There was a balanced CD4/CD8 profile in clones contracting day 15 to 85, and later expanders leaned CD4+. The pre-infection memory compartment contained some responding clones, suggesting cross-reactive memory joined. Contracting CD4+ clones lay largely in CM and EM, with CD8+ ones residing in EMRA.

The clonotype comes from a man aged 18 to 30 who had mild COVID-19 (a few samples of this study predate the infection). Cell type and time point are not known. Input material: PBMCs or a T cell subset sorted from them (not recorded which).

This chain's CDR3 is CASSPGHKSGQPQHF. The CDR3 region has the DNA TGTGCCAGCAGCCCGGGGCATAAATCTGGGCAGCCCCAGCATTTT. The chain has TRBV7-4 and TRBJ1-5; maybe TRBD1 (5 bases). This CDR3 has 15 residues. V lost 5 bases and J lost 7, with 18 bases in between. Germline CDR1 SGHVT, CDR2 SQSDAQ.